One sample yielded the 20 T cell receptor beta chains listed below, sequenced in a study of persistence of HIV-infected CD4 T cells. This was the immunoSEQ version 4 assay in survey mode. The data were produced by immunoSEQ multiplex PCR, yet TCRdb's version contains in-frame clones alone and is incomplete. The table has about 40,000 clones, about nine tenths seen once. No antigen is known for these receptors. Anti-CD3/anti-CD28 beads served as a nonspecific positive control stimulus. Responding CD4+ T cells were sorted by upregulation of both CD40 ligand and CD69. Here the sequenced sample was CD4+ T cells sorted from PBMCs after approximately 19-hour stimulation, taken from a patient who received antiretroviral therapy. These receptors were collected from an adult man with HIV who was CMV-seropositive.

V usage is TRBV19 and J usage is TRBJ1-1; D is uncertain. Germline CDR1 is LNHDA and CDR2 is SQIVND (reference sequence). V was pared by 5 bases and J by 7 bases, with 11 bases between. The CDR3 loop spans 12 amino acids. The CDR3 is CASSFVRDEAFF. CDR3 DNA sequence: TGTGCCAGTAGTTTCGTTAGGGATGAAGCTTTCTTT.

J is TRBJ2-3 and V is TRBV6-1; D call uncertain. CDR3 length equals 15 residues. V gave up 3 bases and J gave up 3 bases, with 13 bases separating them. CDR1 and CDR2 from the germline V gene are MNHNS and SASEGT. The CDR3 here is CASSDRTGLTDTQYF. As DNA, the CDR3 is TGTGCCAGCAGTGATCGGACCGGGCTAACAGATACGCAGTATTTT.

The table lists this clone with a count of one. The chain combines TRBV30 with TRBJ2-5; 12 positions agree with TRBD2. From germline, CDR1 is GTSNPN and CDR2 SVGIG (reference sequence). J was trimmed by 5 bases and V by 4 bases; bases with no gene match: 8. The CDR3 spans 15 residues. Here the CDR3 DNA reads TGTGCCTGGAAAGCTAGCGGGAGGGCCGGTGAGACCCAGTACTTC. Its protein product is CAWKASGRAGETQYF.

This rearrangement joins TRBV5-1 to TRBJ1-2; no reliable D call. Germline CDR1 SGHRS, CDR2 YFSETQ. The CDR3 extends over 14 amino acids. Trimming shortened V by 2 bases and J by 4 bases, and 12 bases separated the two germline ends. The CDR3 DNA follows: TGCGCCAGCAGCTTAGCCCGGACCTCCTATGGCTACACCTTC. Translation: CASSLARTSYGYTF. The full variable domain, with the rest looked up from reference TRBV5-1 and TRBJ1-2, is KAGVTQTPRYLIKTRGQQVTLSCSPISGHRSVSWYQQTPGQGLQFLFEYFSETQRNKGNFPGRFSGRQFSNSRSEMNVSTLELGDSALYLCASSLARTSYGYTFGSGTRLTVV.

This chain links TRBV30 with TRBJ1-5, with D perhaps matching TRBD1 (5 bases). Germline values: CDR1 GTSNPN, CDR2 SVGIG (reference sequence). The CDR3 totals 15 residues. V lost 7 bases, J lost 1 base, and 17 bases lay in between. The CDR3 coding sequence is TGTGCCTACCAGCCGGCGGGGCCCAGCAATCAGCCCCAGCATTTT. Translated, it gives CAYQPAGPSNQPQHF.

V usage is TRBV25-1 and J usage is TRBJ1-6; D is undetermined. Trimming pared 2 bases from V and 2 bases from J, leaving 10 bases between. CDR1 is MGHDK, CDR2 SYGVNS, per germline. CDR3 length: 16 amino acids. CDR3 amino acids: CASSESQGPYNSPLHF. In nucleotides, the CDR3 is TGTGCCAGCAGTGAAAGCCAAGGTCCCTATAATTCACCCCTCCACTTT.

The chain carries TRBV4-1 and TRBJ1-5; D remains ambiguous. V gave up 0 bases and J gave up 4 bases, with 10 bases separating them. CDR1 and CDR2 (germline): MGHRA, YSYEKL. This CDR3 contains 15 residues. The CDR3 DNA is TGCGCCAGCAGCCAAGATGGGTTCGGTAATCAGCCCCAGCATTTT. Residues: CASSQDGFGNQPQHF.

The chain carries TRBV27 and TRBJ2-7; D is possibly TRBD2 (6 bases). Germline-derived CDR1 and CDR2 are MNHEY and SMNVEV (reference sequence). The germline V and J ends were trimmed by 4 bases and 6 bases, with 16 bases remaining between them. This CDR3 spans 14 amino acids. The CDR3 sequence: CASSSPPGVREQYF. The CDR3 DNA is TGTGCCAGCAGTTCCCCGCCGGGGGTGCGCGAGCAGTACTTC.

The V gene is TRBV6-2 or TRBV6-3, the J gene TRBJ2-3; D may match TRBD1 or TRBD2 (6 bases each). The CDR3 totals 15 residues. V was clipped by 4 bases and J by 1 base, with 12 bases between them. In germline, CDR1 is MNHEY, CDR2 SVGEGT. The CDR3 coding sequence is TGTGCCAGCAGTTCGGGGGCTGCTGGCACAGATACGCAGTATTTT. It codes for CASSSGAAGTDTQYF.

This chain joins TRBV6-6 and TRBJ2-1, with 10 bases identical to TRBD2. Germline lookup yields CDR1 MNHNY and CDR2 SVGAGI (reference sequence). With V trimmed by 0 bases and J by 1 base, 0 bases remained unmatched. The CDR3 runs 16 residues. This chain's CDR3 is CASSYSGLASYNEQFF. In DNA, the CDR3 is TGTGCCAGCAGTTACTCGGGACTAGCGTCCTACAATGAGCAGTTCTTC.

The V call is TRBV20-1, the J call TRBJ2-7, with D perhaps matching TRBD1 (5 bases). Germline CDR1 reads DFQATT; CDR2 reads SNEGSKA (reference sequence). This CDR3 spans 11 amino acids. The CDR3 spells CRARDSYEQYF. The CDR3 nucleotides are TGCAGGGCCAGGGACTCCTACGAGCAGTACTTC.

The chain combines TRBV5-1 with TRBJ1-4; a possible D gene is TRBD1 (5 bases). CDR3 length equals 14 residues. V dropped 5 bases and J dropped 0 bases, with 8 bases sitting between them. Germline assignment: CDR1 SGHRS and CDR2 YFSETQ. CDR3 residues: CASRPGSTNEKLFF. The CDR3 DNA sequence: TGCGCCAGCAGGCCAGGGTCAACTAATGAAAAACTGTTTTTT.

In this sample, this clone turned up a few times. The V gene is TRBV4-2, the J gene TRBJ1-5; 7 bases line up with TRBD1. Losses at the gene ends were 0 bases for V and 5 bases for J; bases not matched to a gene: 4. The length of the CDR3 is 15 residues. Germline CDR1 and CDR2: LGHNA and YNFKEQ. This CDR3 is CASSQDRQGYQPQHF. CDR3 DNA sequence: TGTGCCAGCAGCCAAGACCGACAGGGTTATCAGCCCCAGCATTTT.

The J gene is TRBJ2-7, the V gene TRBV19; a possible D gene is TRBD2 (7 bases). The V gene lost 2 bases and the J gene lost 0 bases, with 11 bases spanning the gap. The V gene's germline CDR1 is LNHDA and CDR2 SQIVND (reference sequence). The CDR3 covers 15 residues. The chain's CDR3 is CASSIRAGASYEQYF. CDR3 DNA sequence: TGTGCCAGTAGTATACGGGCGGGGGCCTCCTACGAGCAGTACTTC.

The J gene is TRBJ2-2, the V gene TRBV7-2; 7 positions match TRBD2. After removal of 4 bases from V and 7 bases from J, the junction contained 9 bases not matched to a gene. Germline assignment: CDR1 SGHTA and CDR2 FQGNSA. The CDR3 covers 15 residues. CDR3 in DNA: TGTGCCAGCAGCTATCTCGCGGGAGAAATCGGGGAGCTGTTTTTT. This encodes CASSYLAGEIGELFF.

V usage is TRBV18 and J usage is TRBJ1-4, with unresolved D. Trimming shortened V by 4 bases and J by 0 bases, and 9 bases separated the two germline ends. The CDR3 totals 15 residues. CDR1 is KGHSH, CDR2 LQKENI, per germline. The CDR3 DNA is TGTGCCAGCTCACAGAACAGTGCAACTAATGAAAAACTGTTTTTT. Translation gives CASSQNSATNEKLFF.

This sequence joins TRBV6-5 and TRBJ1-2, with no clear D. There are 12 residues in the CDR3. Germline CDR1 MNHEY, CDR2 SVGAGI. The V gene lost 8 bases and the J gene lost 8 bases, with 15 bases spanning the gap. The CDR3 loop is CASRDHKRGYTF. The CDR3 DNA reads as TGTGCCAGCCGGGATCACAAGCGAGGCTACACCTTC.

The chain recombines TRBV7-2 with TRBJ2-3; 12 bases fit TRBD1. CDR1 is SGHTA and CDR2 is FQGNSA in the germline V gene. This CDR3 spans 15 amino acids. The V segment lost 6 bases and the J segment 11 bases; nucleotides outside the gene matches: 12. In DNA, the CDR3 is TGTGCCAGCAGAGCTATGGGGACAGGGGGCTTAGGGCAGTATTTT. It specifies CASRAMGTGGLGQYF.

V is TRBV20-1 and J is TRBJ1-2; D call uncertain. Germline CDR1 DFQATT, CDR2 SNEGSKA (reference sequence). V dropped 6 bases and J dropped 9 bases, with 14 bases sitting between them. The CDR3 covers 11 residues. For the CDR3, the DNA is TGCAGTGCCCAACACGAACGGAGCTACACCTTC. Its protein is CSAQHERSYTF.

This rearrangement joins TRBV5-1 to TRBJ1-4; 7 bases match TRBD1. The CDR3 has 15 residues. CDR1 and CDR2 (germline): SGHRS, YFSETQ. Trimming cost V 4 bases and J 5 bases; bases outside gene matches: 8. The CDR3 loop reads CASSAQGRTNEKLFF. The CDR3 DNA follows: TGCGCCAGCAGCGCACAGGGGCGTACCAATGAAAAACTGTTTTTT.